The clone carrying this T cell receptor beta chain was counted once. Its antigen is as yet unknown. This sample stems from a study of CD8+ T cells in alopecia areata. Study conclusions and caveats: Scalp samples also yield sequences from resident alphabeta T cells of normal skin. The study found higher clonality in lesional than normal scalp, especially in alopecia totalis/universalis. Clarity of TCR sharing across patients fell short of that in mice, possibly HLA-related.

Extracted RNA was reverse transcribed, and the resulting cDNA served as sequencing template. This table comes from immunoSEQ multiplex PCR, and its TCRdb copy is limited to in-frame clones, with some not included. This table holds around 190,000 clones, roughly 56% found once. The authors sorted CD4+ and CD8+ T cells from PBMCs. The CDR3 consists of 13 residues. V was shortened by 0 bases and J by 2 bases, with 6 bases between the two germline ends. Germline lookup yields CDR1 SGHRS and CDR2 YFSETQ. This chain joins TRBV5-1 and TRBJ2-7, with D unresolved. The TCR originated in a human donor in good health. The sequencing input was CD8+ T cells sorted from blood. CDR3 coding DNA: TGCGCCAGCAGCTTGGCGGAGACCTACGAGCAGTACTTC. This encodes CASSLAETYEQYF. Full variable domain (missing parts from reference TRBV5-1 and TRBJ2-7): KAGVTQTPRYLIKTRGQQVTLSCSPISGHRSVSWYQQTPGQGLQFLFEYFSETQRNKGNFPGRFSGRQFSNSRSEMNVSTLELGDSALYLCASSLAETYEQYFGPGTRLTVT.